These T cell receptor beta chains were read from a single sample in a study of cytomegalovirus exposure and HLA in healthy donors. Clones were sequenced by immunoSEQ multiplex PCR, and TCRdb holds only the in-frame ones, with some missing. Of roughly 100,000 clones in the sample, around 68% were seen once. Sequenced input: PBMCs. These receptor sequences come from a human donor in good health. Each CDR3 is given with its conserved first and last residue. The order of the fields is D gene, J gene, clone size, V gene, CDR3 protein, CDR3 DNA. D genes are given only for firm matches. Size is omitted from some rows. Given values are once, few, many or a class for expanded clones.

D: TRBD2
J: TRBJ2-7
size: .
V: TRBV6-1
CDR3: CASSSSGRSYEQYF
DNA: TGTGCCAGCAGTTCTAGCGGGAGATCCTACGAGCAGTACTTC

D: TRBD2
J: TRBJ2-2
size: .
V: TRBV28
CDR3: CASRSGRAHSGELFF
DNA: TGTGCCAGCAGGTCCGGGAGGGCACATTCCGGGGAGCTGTTTTTT

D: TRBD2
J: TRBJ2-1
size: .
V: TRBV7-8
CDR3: CASSLGGVNGISSNEQFF
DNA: TGTGCCAGCAGCTTGGGGGGGGTGAACGGCATCTCCTCCAATGAGCAGTTCTTC

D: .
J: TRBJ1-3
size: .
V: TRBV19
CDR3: CASSIQNSGNTIYF
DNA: TGTGCCAGTAGTATACAAAACTCTGGAAACACCATATATTTT

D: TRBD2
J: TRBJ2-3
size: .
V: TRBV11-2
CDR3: CASSTIAGGPDTQYF
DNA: TGTGCCAGCAGCACGATAGCGGGAGGCCCAGATACGCAGTATTTT

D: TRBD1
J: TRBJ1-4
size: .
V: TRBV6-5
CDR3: CASSYSMTGKLFF
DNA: TGTGCCAGCAGTTACTCGATGACAGGGAAACTGTTTTTT

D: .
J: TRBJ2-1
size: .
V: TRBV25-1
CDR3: CASSETKLEQFF
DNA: TGTGCCAGCAGTGAAACTAAACTAGAGCAGTTCTTC

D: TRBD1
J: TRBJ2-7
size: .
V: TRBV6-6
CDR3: CASSYLDRVGEQYF
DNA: TGTGCCAGCAGTTACCTTGACAGGGTCGGCGAGCAGTACTTC

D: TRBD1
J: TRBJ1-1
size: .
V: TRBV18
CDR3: CASSLGGRAFF
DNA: TGTGCCAGCTCCTTAGGGGGCAGAGCTTTCTTT

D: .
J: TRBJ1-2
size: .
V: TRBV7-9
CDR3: CASSSTGTRGGYTF
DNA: TGTGCCAGCAGCTCCACCGGGACAAGGGGAGGCTACACCTTC

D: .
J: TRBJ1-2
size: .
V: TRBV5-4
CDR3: CASSLAGQSGYTF
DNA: TGTGCCAGCAGCTTAGCAGGGCAGTCCGGCTACACCTTC

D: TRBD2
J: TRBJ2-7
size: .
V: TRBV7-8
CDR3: CASSIGTSGPPYEQYF
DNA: TGTGCCAGCAGCATCGGGACTAGCGGGCCCCCCTACGAGCAGTACTTC

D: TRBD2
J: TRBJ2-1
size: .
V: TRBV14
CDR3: CASSPPASGSSYNEQFF
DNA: TGTGCCAGCAGCCCGCCCGCGAGCGGGAGCTCCTACAATGAGCAGTTCTTC

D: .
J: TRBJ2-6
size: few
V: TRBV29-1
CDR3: CSVSGLGRGPISGANVLTF
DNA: TGCAGCGTCTCCGGTCTAGGTAGGGGCCCAATCTCTGGGGCCAACGTCCTGACTTTC

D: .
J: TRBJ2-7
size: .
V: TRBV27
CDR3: CASSLEGAAYEQYF
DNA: TGTGCCAGCAGTCTAGAAGGAGCCGCCTACGAGCAGTACTTC

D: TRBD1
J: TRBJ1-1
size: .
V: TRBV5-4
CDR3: CASSLPGQGGTEAFF
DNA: TGTGCCAGCAGCCTCCCGGGACAGGGGGGGACTGAAGCTTTCTTT

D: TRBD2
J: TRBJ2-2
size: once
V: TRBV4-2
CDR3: CASSQQRTSGSIHHRNTGELFF
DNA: TGTGCCAGCAGCCAACAAAGGACTAGCGGGAGTATCCACCATCGGAACACCGGGGAGCTGTTTTTT

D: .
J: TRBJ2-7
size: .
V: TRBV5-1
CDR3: CASSLAAIDGNYEQYF
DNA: TGCGCCAGCAGCTTGGCCGCCATAGACGGGAACTACGAGCAGTACTTC

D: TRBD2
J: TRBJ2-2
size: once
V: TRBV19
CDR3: CASSPGLAGGPSGELFF
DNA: TGTGCCAGTAGCCCAGGACTAGCGGGAGGGCCGTCCGGGGAGCTGTTTTTT

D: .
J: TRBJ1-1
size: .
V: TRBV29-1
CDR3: CSVAGIVNTEAFF
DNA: TGCAGCGTCGCAGGGATCGTGAACACTGAAGCTTTCTTT

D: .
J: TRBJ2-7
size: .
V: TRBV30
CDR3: CAWSMKYWSYEQYF
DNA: TGTGCCTGGAGTATGAAGTACTGGTCCTACGAGCAGTACTTC

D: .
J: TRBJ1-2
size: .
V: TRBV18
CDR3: CASSPTDRNYGYTF
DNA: TGTGCCAGCTCACCTACGGACAGAAACTATGGCTACACCTTC

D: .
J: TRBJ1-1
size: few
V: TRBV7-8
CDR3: CASRVGGGNTEAFF
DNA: TGTGCCAGCAGGGTTGGGGGGGGCAACACTGAAGCTTTCTTT

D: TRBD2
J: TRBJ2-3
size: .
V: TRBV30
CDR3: CATGTSGTDTQYF
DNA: TGTGCCACCGGGACTAGCGGCACAGATACGCAGTATTTT

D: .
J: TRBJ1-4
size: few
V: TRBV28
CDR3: CASSFPGLSNEKLFF
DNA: TGTGCCAGCAGCTTCCCGGGACTTTCTAATGAAAAACTGTTTTTT

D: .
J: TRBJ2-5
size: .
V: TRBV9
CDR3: CASSPGGTQYF
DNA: TGTGCCAGCAGCCCCGGGGGGACCCAGTACTTC

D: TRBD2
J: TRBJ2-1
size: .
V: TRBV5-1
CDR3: CASSLVPTSGNNEQFF
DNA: TGCGCCAGCAGCTTGGTTCCGACTAGCGGGAATAATGAGCAGTTCTTC

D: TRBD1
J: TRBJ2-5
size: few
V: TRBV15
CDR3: CATSGDRGQGARETQYF
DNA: TGTGCCACCAGCGGCGATAGGGGACAGGGGGCTCGGGAGACCCAGTACTTC

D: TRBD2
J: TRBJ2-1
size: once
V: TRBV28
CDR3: CASSLGTSGKRDEQFF
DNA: TGTGCCAGCAGTTTGGGGACTAGCGGGAAAAGGGATGAGCAGTTCTTC

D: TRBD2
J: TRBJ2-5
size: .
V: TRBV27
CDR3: CASRGEGLETQYF
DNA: TGTGCCAGCAGAGGGGAGGGCCTGGAGACCCAGTACTTC

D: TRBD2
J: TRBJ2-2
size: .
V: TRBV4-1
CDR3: CASSQDPGRANAGELFF
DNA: TGCGCCAGCAGCCAAGATCCCGGGAGGGCGAACGCCGGGGAGCTGTTTTTT

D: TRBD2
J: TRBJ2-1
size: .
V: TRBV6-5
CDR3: CASQTSGYNEQFF
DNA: TGTGCCAGCCAGACTAGCGGGTACAATGAGCAGTTCTTC

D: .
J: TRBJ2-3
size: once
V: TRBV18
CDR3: CASSPQARGGTDTQYF
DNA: TGTGCCAGCTCACCACAGGCCAGGGGCGGCACAGATACGCAGTATTTT